Listed here is a single TCR beta chain. These data originate in a study of T cell changes during pregnancy in multiple sclerosis. TCRdb's table, derived via immunoSEQ multiplex PCR, lists solely in-frame clones and lacks some. The sample lists approximately 100,000 clones, approximately 91% occurring once. The sequencing here drew on peripheral blood, taken after pregnancy. The sequence was collected from a female donor with multiple sclerosis, enrolled in a pregnancy study.

Written as DNA, the CDR3 is TGTGCCAGCAGTGAATTTGACAGGGCCACTGGCTACGAGCAGTACTTC. This codes for CASSEFDRATGYEQYF. The chain joins TRBV2 to TRBJ2-7; 7 bases align to TRBD1. CDR1 is SNHLY and CDR2 is FYNNEI in the germline V gene. The CDR3 loop spans 16 amino acids. Trimming took 2 bases from V and 3 from J; bases not matched to a gene: 10.